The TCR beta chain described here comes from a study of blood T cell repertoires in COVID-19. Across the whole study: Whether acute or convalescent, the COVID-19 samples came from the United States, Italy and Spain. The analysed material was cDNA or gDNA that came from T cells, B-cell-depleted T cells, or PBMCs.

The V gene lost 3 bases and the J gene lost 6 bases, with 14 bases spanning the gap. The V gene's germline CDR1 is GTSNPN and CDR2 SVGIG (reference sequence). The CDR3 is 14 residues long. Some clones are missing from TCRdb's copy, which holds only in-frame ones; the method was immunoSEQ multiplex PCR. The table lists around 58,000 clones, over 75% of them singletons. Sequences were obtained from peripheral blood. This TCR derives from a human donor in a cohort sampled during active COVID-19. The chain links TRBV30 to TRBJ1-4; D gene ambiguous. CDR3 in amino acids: CAWRGKVLYEKLFF. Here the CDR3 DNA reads TGTGCCTGGAGGGGCAAAGTATTGTATGAAAAACTGTTTTTT.